These 16 T cell receptor beta chains share one sample of origin, sequenced in a study of T cells in Graves' hyperthyroidism and ophthalmopathy. RNA transcripts yielded amplified TCR beta CDR3 regions. During a first-round RT-PCR of the TCR CDR3, the HTBI primer set was used. A single record per CDR3 protein comes from TCRdb applying MiXCR to the multiplex PCR reads. The repertoire holds about 590,000 distinct CDR3 sequences, with around 16% as singletons. Sequenced input: blood. Every receptor here comes from a woman in her 30s with Graves' hyperthyroidism.

The gene calls are TRBV5-1 and TRBJ2-1, with TRBD2 matching over 16 bases. This CDR3 comprises 18 residues. In germline, CDR1 is SGHRS, CDR2 YFSETQ. V was pared by 1 base and J by 4 bases, with 5 bases of the junction left unmatched. CDR3 in DNA: TGCGCCAGCAGCTTGCTTACGGGACTAGCGGGAGGGTACAATGAGCAGTTCTTC. It specifies CASSLLTGLAGGYNEQFF.

V gene TRBV7-9 combines with J gene TRBJ2-1; D tentatively fits TRBD1 or TRBD2 (5 bases each). From germline, CDR1 is SEHNR and CDR2 FQNEAQ (reference sequence). Trimming stripped 5 bases from V and 7 bases from J, with 21 bases between. The CDR3 length is 16 residues. The CDR3: CASSGLGAGPYNEQFF. CDR3 nucleotide sequence: TGTGCCAGCAGCGGGTTAGGGGCGGGTCCTTATAATGAGCAGTTCTTC.

This clonotype was detected only a few times. The V and J genes are TRBV6-6 and TRBJ1-1; D gene uncertain. V lost 0 bases and J lost 0, with 11 bases in between. Germline CDR1 MNHNY, CDR2 SVGAGI (reference sequence). CDR3 length: 16 residues. CDR3 nucleotides: TGTGCCAGCAGTTACTCGGTCAACCTTTTGAACACTGAAGCTTTCTTT. This encodes CASSYSVNLLNTEAFF.

This rearrangement joins TRBV19 to TRBJ1-2, with TRBD1 matching over 7 bases. The length of the CDR3 is 14 residues. Germline V lookup: CDR1 LNHDA, CDR2 SQIVND (reference sequence). Trimming cost V 7 bases and J 0 bases; bases outside gene matches: 5. Here the CDR3 DNA reads TGTGCCAGTAAGACAGGGAGCGCTAACTATGGCTACACCTTC. Its translation is CASKTGSANYGYTF.

This clonotype was seen repeatedly, ten times or more. The rearrangement links TRBV20-1 to TRBJ2-1, with D maybe TRBD2 (6 bases). Trimming removed 3 bases from V and 2 bases from J, with 11 bases in between. This CDR3 comprises 14 residues. CDR1 is DFQATT, CDR2 SNEGSKA, per germline (reference sequence). The CDR3 sequence is CSASFGGPYNEQFF. The CDR3 coding sequence is TGCAGTGCTAGTTTCGGGGGTCCCTACAATGAGCAGTTCTTC.

This clonotype has more than one count but fewer than ten. V usage is TRBV24-1 and J usage is TRBJ2-2, with unresolved D. This CDR3 has 14 amino acids. Germline CDR1 KGHDR, CDR2 SFDVKD. V lost 5 bases to trimming and J lost 3 bases, with 9 bases between them. DNA of the CDR3: TGTGCCACCAGTGCCCTGGGTTACACCGGGGAGCTGTTTTTT. Translating gives CATSALGYTGELFF.

This clonotype was counted a few times. The rearrangement joins TRBV6-6 to TRBJ1-3; D not resolved. V was trimmed by 0 bases and J by 0 bases, leaving 9 bases between them. Germline V gene data show CDR1 as MNHNY and CDR2 as SVGAGI (reference sequence). This CDR3 contains 16 residues. The DNA for the CDR3 is TGTGCCAGCAGTTACTCCCGGGCCGACTCTGGAAACACCATATATTTT. Protein sequence: CASSYSRADSGNTIYF.

This clonotype was found many times. V and J are TRBV7-9 and TRBJ1-2; 7 bases are a match to TRBD1. CDR3 length: 14 residues. Germline CDR1 reads SEHNR; CDR2 reads FQNEAQ (reference sequence). Trimming cost V 7 bases and J 2 bases; bases outside gene matches: 7. In nucleotides, the CDR3 is TGTGCCAGCAAAGACGACAGGGCGAACTATGGCTACACCTTC. Protein sequence: CASKDDRANYGYTF.

The CDR3, as DNA: TGTGCCATCACTCAGACAGGGACGGACACAGATACGCAGTATTTT. Amino acids: CAITQTGTDTDTQYF. The chain links TRBV10-3 to TRBJ2-3, with 7 bases lining up with TRBD1. The CDR3 runs 15 residues. V shed 7 bases and J 2 bases; nucleotides not matched to a gene: 9. Germline V gives CDR1 ENHRY, CDR2 SYGVKD.

This clonotype was seen more than once but under ten times. A much larger clonotype is one base distant, so this may be a read error. This is likely a read error, given that the CDR3 carries no conserved phenylalanine or tryptophan at its end. The J gene is TRBJ1-5, the V gene TRBV12-3 or TRBV12-4, with 8 positions matching TRBD1. Trimming at V came to 6 bases and at J to 1 base, leaving 5 bases not matched to a gene. This CDR3 is 15 amino acids long. CDR3 in amino acids: CASRGTGGSNQPQHL. Written as DNA, the CDR3 is TGTGCCAGCAGGGGAACAGGGGGGAGCAATCAGCCCCAGCATCTT.

The chain carries TRBV6-5 and TRBJ2-7, with TRBD2 matching over 13 bases. Trimming at V came to 0 bases and at J to 5 bases, leaving 10 bases not matched to a gene. The V gene's germline CDR1 is MNHEY and CDR2 SVGAGI. This CDR3 is built from 18 residues. The DNA for the CDR3 is TGTGCCAGCAGTTACTCGGGCTTCGGACTAGCGGGAGCTGACGAGCAGTACTTC. This sequence encodes CASSYSGFGLAGADEQYF.

The chain carries TRBV29-1 and TRBJ2-1; unclear D gene. The V and J ends lost 7 bases and 5 bases respectively, with 18 bases between them. The CDR3 is 14 amino acids. Germline V gives CDR1 SQVTM, CDR2 ANQGSEA. CDR3 DNA sequence: TGCAGCGGATTGGGAAGTCGGGTGGACAATGAGCAGTTCTTC. Its protein is CSGLGSRVDNEQFF.

This chain connects TRBV20-1 to TRBJ2-3, with D uncertain. Germline lookup yields CDR1 DFQATT and CDR2 SNEGSKA (reference sequence). The CDR3 spans 13 residues. The V and J ends lost 0 bases and 10 bases respectively, with 14 bases between them. The CDR3: CSAREALGFAQYF. CDR3 sequence (DNA): TGCAGTGCTAGAGAGGCGTTGGGTTTTGCGCAGTATTTT.

CDR3: CSARDWQGHTGELFF. The CDR3, as DNA: TGCAGTGCCAGGGATTGGCAGGGGCACACCGGGGAGCTGTTTTTT. The V gene is TRBV20-1, the J gene TRBJ2-2; possibly TRBD1 for D (6 bases). V was cut by 6 bases and J by 3 bases, with 17 bases left in between. This CDR3 has 15 residues. Germline assignment: CDR1 DFQATT and CDR2 SNEGSKA (reference sequence).

The chain carries TRBV5-5 and TRBJ1-5, with D hard to call. CDR1 is SGHKS and CDR2 is YYEKEE in the germline V gene (reference sequence). V lost 2 bases and J 4 bases, leaving 4 bases between the germline ends. This CDR3 is built from 12 residues. CDR3 sequence reads: CASSLINQPQHF. DNA of the CDR3: TGTGCCAGCAGCTTAATTAATCAGCCCCAGCATTTT.

The rearrangement uses TRBV30 and TRBJ2-3; 8 bases are shared with TRBD2. CDR1 is GTSNPN and CDR2 is SVGIG in the germline V gene (reference sequence). Trimming took 1 base from V and 0 from J; bases not matched to a gene: 0. This CDR3 comprises 14 residues. CDR3 sequence reads: CAWSGGGSTDTQYF. The DNA of the CDR3 is TGTGCCTGGAGTGGCGGGGGGAGCACAGATACGCAGTATTTT.